A single sample gave rise to the 10 T cell receptor beta chains below, sequenced in a study of cytomegalovirus exposure and HLA in healthy donors. In the PCR, 60 Vbeta and 13 Jbeta primers were used. Profiling relied on immunoSEQ multiplex PCR, and the TCRdb table lists in-frame clones only, not all of them. The profile shows about 180,000 clones, 77% of them singletons. The sequencing input was PBMCs. These receptors all stem from a woman in her fifties or sixties in good health and CMV-seropositive.

The CDR3 nucleotides read TGCGCCAGCAGCCCTCGGGGACAGGGTAGCAATCAGCCCCAGCATTTT. Its translation: CASSPRGQGSNQPQHF. The chain employs TRBV4-1 and TRBJ1-5, with 9 bases fitting TRBD1. After removal of 4 bases from V and 0 bases from J, the junction contained 4 bases not matched to a gene. CDR3 length equals 16 residues. The V gene's germline CDR1 is MGHRA and CDR2 YSYEKL.

This chain links TRBV19 with TRBJ2-2; 11 nucleotides match TRBD2. The CDR3 runs 18 residues. V was pared by 3 bases and J by 3 bases, with 9 bases of the junction left unmatched. CDR1 is LNHDA, CDR2 SQIVND, per germline (reference sequence). CDR3 amino acids: CASSMGLAGGLDTGELFF. The CDR3 DNA reads as TGTGCCAGTAGTATGGGGCTAGCGGGGGGCCTAGACACCGGGGAGCTGTTTTTT. The whole variable domain, remainder taken from reference TRBV19 and TRBJ2-2, is DGGITQSPKYLFRKEGQNVTLSCEQNLNHDAMYWYRQDPGQGLRLIYYSQIVNDFQKGDIAEGYSVSREKKESFPLTVTSAQKNPTAFYLCASSMGLAGGLDTGELFFGEGSRLTVL.

The chain employs TRBV19 and TRBJ1-4; tentatively, D is TRBD1 (6 bases). V lost 6 bases and J 8 bases, leaving 13 bases between the germline ends. Germline values: CDR1 LNHDA, CDR2 SQIVND (reference sequence). The CDR3 length is 13 residues. CDR3 amino acids: CASRGQGLEKLFF. The CDR3, as DNA: TGTGCCAGTAGAGGGCAGGGGCTAGAAAAACTGTTTTTT.

The table lists this clone with a few counts. The rearrangement joins TRBV6-1 to TRBJ2-4, with 8 bases matching TRBD1. The CDR3 contains 14 residues. Germline V gives CDR1 MNHNS, CDR2 SASEGT. V trimming: 7 bases; J trimming: 0 bases; junction bases outside the gene matches: 2. In nucleotides, the CDR3 is TGTGCCAGCACCAGGGGGCCAGCCAAAAACATTCAGTACTTC. It yields the protein CASTRGPAKNIQYF.

The genes are TRBV27 and TRBJ2-7, with TRBD2 identical over 8 bases. Per the germline V gene, CDR1 is MNHEY and CDR2 is SMNVEV (reference sequence). CDR3 length: 16 amino acids. Germline trimming cut 4 bases from V and 4 bases from J; bases unmatched to any gene: 12. Written as DNA, the CDR3 is TGTGCCAGCAGTTCATTAGCGGGATGGACATCTTACGAGCAGTACTTC. Protein sequence: CASSSLAGWTSYEQYF.

V usage is TRBV4-1 and J usage is TRBJ2-1; 9 nucleotides agree with TRBD2. With V trimmed by 3 bases and J by 2 bases, 5 bases remained unmatched. Germline V gene sequence: CDR1 MGHRA, CDR2 YSYEKL. CDR3 length: 16 amino acids. The CDR3 loop reads CASSQRIAGAYNEQFF. CDR3 nucleotide sequence: TGCGCCAGCAGCCAGAGAATAGCGGGGGCCTACAATGAGCAGTTCTTC.

The genes are TRBV29-1 and TRBJ1-5, with D perhaps matching TRBD1 (5 bases). The CDR3 sequence is 14 residues long. Germline CDR1 SQVTM, CDR2 ANQGSEA. Deletions cut 4 bases from V and 5 bases from J, with 15 bases between. DNA of the CDR3: TGCAGCGTTGCGGCAGGGCTATCCGATCAGCCCCAGCATTTT. It is translated as CSVAAGLSDQPQHF.

The rearrangement links TRBV4-3 to TRBJ2-7; no clear D gene. V lost 0 bases and J lost 5, with 20 bases in between. The CDR3 has 17 amino acids. The germline CDR1 and CDR2 sequences are LGHNA and YSLEER. CDR3 DNA sequence: TGCGCCAGCAGCCAAGATGCGCTTACAGACCTGGTAAACGAGCAGTACTTC. It encodes CASSQDALTDLVNEQYF.

The V and J genes are TRBV5-1 and TRBJ2-2; D is unclear. The CDR3 totals 18 residues. CDR1 is SGHRS, CDR2 YFSETQ, per germline. Trimming stripped 3 bases from V and 6 bases from J, with 24 bases between. CDR3 nucleotides: TGCGCCAGCAGCTGGTTGGGCCAGCCGCTTAAAGACGCCGGGGAGCTGTTTTTT. Its translation is CASSWLGQPLKDAGELFF.

The CDR3 coding sequence is TGTGCCAGCTCACCATCGGAGGGGTGGGGCACTGAAGCTTTCTTT. This codes for CASSPSEGWGTEAFF. J is TRBJ1-1 and V is TRBV18; weak D call: TRBD1 (5 bases). From germline, CDR1 is KGHSH and CDR2 LQKENI. The length of the CDR3 is 15 residues. Trimming removed 2 bases from V and 4 bases from J, with 14 bases in between.